This T cell receptor (beta chain) was recorded in a study of memory CD4+ T cells and cytomegalovirus serostatus. Single viable CD3+CD4+CD8-CD45RO+ cells were sorted as the memory CD4+ T cells. CMV serostatus came from serum IgG against pp150, pp28, p38, p52. Per germline, CDR1 MRHNA and CDR2 SNTAGT. Deletions cut 0 bases from V and 5 bases from J, with 10 bases between. CDR3 length: 14 residues. Original data processing: After removing out-of-frame reads, 2 million to 2.5 million distinct TCRbeta sequences remained. Data came from immunoSEQ multiplex PCR; TCRdb stores just in-frame clones and leaves some out. The DNA gave D and trimming, while V, J and clone size come from that table. The sample contains about 61,000 clones, around four fifths of which appear only once. Overall study results and limits: About 40% of the 164 known CMV-associated TCRbeta sequences appeared in CD4+ memory.

With regard to this clone: Its antigen is not identified.

This clonotype originated in an adult in good health and CMV-seronegative. The specimen sequenced was memory CD4+ T cells from blood. The rearrangement joins TRBV6-4 to TRBJ1-1, with a possible D match to TRBD1 (5 bases). Here the CDR3 reads CASSDSSGGTEAFF. The CDR3 bases are TGTGCCAGCAGTGACTCGAGTGGGGGAACTGAAGCTTTCTTT.